Here is one T cell receptor (beta chain) with its context. This specimen comes from a study of blood T cell repertoires in COVID-19. Study background: Italy, Spain and the United States were the sources of the convalescent and acute COVID-19 samples.

V dropped 3 bases and J dropped 8 bases, with 7 bases sitting between them. This CDR3 is 11 amino acids long. TCRdb's copy holds only in-frame clones and misses some; the assay was immunoSEQ multiplex PCR. The sample records a few hundred thousand clones, over 75% being singletons. The sample was PBMCs or T cells enriched from blood (not recorded which). The receptor's source is a man aged 35 to 55 who had recovered from COVID-19. This sequence joins TRBV12-3 or TRBV12-4 and TRBJ1-1, with D perhaps matching TRBD1 (5 bases). The CDR3 nucleotides read TGTGCCAGCAGTTTGGGGCCGGAAGCTTTCTTT. It translates to CASSLGPEAFF.